A selection of T cell receptor beta chains follows, all from one sample in a study of T-cell reconstitution after alpha-beta-depleted transplantation in children. One entry per CDR3 protein, called by TCRdb with MiXCR from the PCR reads. The sample lists about 460,000 distinct CDR3 sequences, about an eighth occurring once. Source: PBMCs, mostly from graft donor cells, taken 180 days after TCRalphabeta/CD19-depleted stem cell transplant. These receptors were collected from a female patient between 2 and 15 years old who had a stem cell transplant for aplastic anemia, so the T cells may come from the graft donor. CDR3s include the opening cysteine and the closing phenylalanine or tryptophan. A D gene is named only where the DNA matches it firmly. A clone size is listed for some rows: how often the clone was seen (once, few, many), or a class if it is expanded.

D gene: TRBD2; J gene: TRBJ2-7; clone size: .; V gene: TRBV5-1; CDR3 protein: CASRSSGRSGYEQYF; CDR3 DNA: TGCGCCAGCAGAAGTAGCGGGAGGAGCGGCTACGAGCAGTACTTC
D gene: TRBD2; J gene: TRBJ2-3; clone size: few; V gene: TRBV3-1; CDR3 protein: CASSPWGTSGLYTDTQYF; CDR3 DNA: TGTGCCAGCAGCCCATGGGGGACTAGCGGGTTATACACAGATACGCAGTATTTT
D gene: .; J gene: TRBJ1-4; clone size: few; V gene: TRBV20-1; CDR3 protein: CSPQVGSSTNEKLFF; CDR3 DNA: TGCAGTCCCCAAGTCGGGTCTTCAACTAATGAAAAACTGTTTTTT
D gene: TRBD2; J gene: TRBJ2-6; clone size: .; V gene: TRBV12-3/TRBV12-4; CDR3 protein: CASSPLAGGPGANGLTF; CDR3 DNA: TGTGCCAGCAGCCCCCTAGCGGGAGGGCCTGGGGCCAACGGCCTGACTTTC
D gene: .; J gene: TRBJ2-5; clone size: .; V gene: TRBV7-2; CDR3 protein: CASSQRSGTGETQYF; CDR3 DNA: TGTGCCAGCAGCCAGAGGTCAGGGACCGGGGAGACCCAGTACTTC
D gene: TRBD1; J gene: TRBJ1-1; clone size: .; V gene: TRBV15; CDR3 protein: CATSRVWDRFTNTEAFF; CDR3 DNA: TGTGCCACCAGCAGAGTCTGGGACAGATTTACGAACACTGAAGCTTTCTTT
D gene: TRBD1; J gene: TRBJ1-2; clone size: .; V gene: TRBV12-3/TRBV12-4; CDR3 protein: CASSFVRQGSWGYTF; CDR3 DNA: TGTGCCAGCAGTTTTGTACGACAGGGTTCGTGGGGCTACACCTTC
D gene: .; J gene: TRBJ2-5; clone size: .; V gene: TRBV7-2; CDR3 protein: CASSLSSRGRGETQYF; CDR3 DNA: TGTGCCAGCAGCTTGTCTTCCCGAGGTCGGGGAGAGACCCAGTACTTC
D gene: .; J gene: TRBJ2-1; clone size: few; V gene: TRBV7-9; CDR3 protein: CASSTRDGYNEQFF; CDR3 DNA: TGTGCCAGCAGCACCCGGGACGGATACAATGAGCAGTTCTTC
D gene: .; J gene: TRBJ2-1; clone size: few; V gene: TRBV29-1; CDR3 protein: CSVQKGGPDEQFF; CDR3 DNA: TGCAGCGTCCAAAAAGGGGGACCGGATGAGCAGTTCTTC
D gene: .; J gene: TRBJ2-7; clone size: .; V gene: TRBV27; CDR3 protein: CASSLFGGYEQYF; CDR3 DNA: TGTGCCAGCAGTTTATTCGGGGGCTACGAGCAGTACTTC